This TCR beta chain was identified in a study of shared clonotypes between healthy human individuals (dated by TCRdb to the early 2020s). Study-level background: The cohort comprised a couple of women and a few men aged 18 to 49 years. For each donor, three plates each were used for CD4 naive and CD4 memory, two plates were used for CD8 naive, and one plate was used for CD8 memory. The study deeply sequenced blood TCR repertoires of five healthy adults to estimate repertoire size and the extent of clonotype sharing between individuals. Libraries were prepared and TCR repertoires were sequenced by different laboratories using diverse techniques, in order to increase sequencing depth and limit assay-specific biases. Between about 0.8 and 9 billion PBMCs per donor were obtained by leukapheresis. Broader findings and caveats from the paper: Because the study included a small number of donors, the genetic and exposure-history diversity represented was limited. Incomplete sequencing was indicated by rarefaction of sorted-subset datasets, despite the large sequencing depth. Pairwise subsampling indicated that sequencing depth was expected to affect the degree of clonotype sharing among donors. Sampling was restricted to blood, and TCR repertoires in tissues likely differ from the TCR repertoires found in blood. Naive subsets generally had larger estimated clonotype richness than memory subsets. Approximately 5% of naive CD4, 3.5% of naive CD8, 2% to 2.5% of memory CD4, and about 0.4% of memory CD8 clonotypes were shared across several donors. Compared with non-shared clonotypes, clonotypes shared by all four sorted-subset donors had higher generation probabilities.

TCR CDR3 regions were amplified from genomic DNA by multiplex PCR using the deep immunoSEQ assay. Genomic DNA extracted from each cell subset was distributed evenly over all wells of several immunoSEQ 96-well plates, and each plate served as one replicate. Each replicate PCR for sorted subsets received roughly 200 ng genomic DNA, equal to about 30,000 T cell genomes. The purified libraries were quantified using a Qubit 3.0 fluorometer, sized with a Bioanalyzer 2100, and then quantified again using the KAPA Library Quantification kit. Every immunoSEQ 96-well plate was sequenced on a dedicated single-read 150-cycle Illumina NextSeq 550 flow cell. The original methods were these. Because the immunoSEQ output included only junctional sequences and no quality scores, the filtering could not be the same as the filtering used for full-length reads. Sequences were annotated with PyIR, a Python wrapper for IgBLAST v1.9, and V/J genes and CDR3 were assigned using IMGT germline references. Any read was removed if the V/J assignment was weak (E-value above 1e-6), the CDR3 was missing, or the read contained stop codons, out-of-frame junctions, or ambiguous translated residues. A V3J clonotype was defined by an identical inferred V gene, J gene, and CDR3 amino acid sequence. Percentage overlap between repertoires was computed as shared unique clonotypes divided by the size of the smaller repertoire. Richness of each repertoire was evaluated using RTK rarefaction, the Chao1 estimator, and Recon v2.1 estimates of unobserved clonotypes. OLGA was used to compute generation probabilities for all TCRbeta clonotypes that the gDNA method yielded from a handful of donors. TCRdb obtained this table from immuneACCESS and retained in-frame rearrangements with V and J assigned. These tables miss some clones; where compared with another copy, unresolved V genes account for less than half of the shortfall, and the remainder is unexplained. The V and J calls and clone size come from that table; D and trimming were worked out from the DNA. The sample includes approximately 2,200,000 clones, with 93% observed a single time. The ten biggest clones cover over 1.5% of the sample.

From V the trimming removes 4 bases and from J it removes 5 bases, while the gene matches leave 4 bases of the junction unaccounted for. From its cysteine to its phenylalanine, the CDR3 spans 14 amino acids. Here the CDR3 DNA is all that survives: 42 bases in frame from base 1. CDR1 and CDR2, per the germline V gene, are SQVTM and ANQGSEA. About this clone: What antigen it recognizes has not been identified. No much larger clone exists at a distance of one base, and base qualities are not known.

CD8 naive samples consisted of CD45RO-negative cells that were positively selected for CCR7, yielding a CD45RA+CCR7+ population without TemRA cells. Healthy HIV-negative adults with no recently reported acute infections or vaccinations were included as donors. Only Caucasian adults living in Nashville, Tennessee, USA were represented among the donors. After blood collection by leukapheresis, PBMCs were isolated using Ficoll-Histopaque density gradient centrifugation and then cryopreserved in the vapor phase of liquid nitrogen. Analytical flow cytometry was used to check the purity and quantity of each magnetically sorted T cell population. Genomic DNA was isolated from every sorted fraction and measured by UV absorbance on a Nanodrop 2000c.

The sample taken for sequencing was naive CD8+ T cells from PBMCs. Read against the paper, the sample's cell subset or site label means: CD45RA+CCR7+. The rearrangement combines TRBV29-1 with TRBJ2-1; the central 11 bases match TRBD2. The source of this sequence is a man aged 18-30 years in good health. Some clones in this sample may be carry-over from other donors' samples. The bases are TGCAGCGTTGGACTAGCGGGAACTAACAATGAGCAGTTCTTC. Translated, this is CSVGLAGTNNEQFF.